The next 26 T cell receptor beta chains were all read from a single sample in a study of blood T cells in healthy people across ages. For the second PCR, which ran for about 7 to 11 cycles, a sample-barcoded 5' primer and a J-beta primer mix were used. TCRdb reprocessed the 5' RACE reads via MiXCR and lists one record per CDR3 protein. The table lists some 1,500,000 distinct CDR3 sequences, approximately 43% of them singletons. Input material: blood. These receptors were taken from a woman between 18 and 30 years old in good health.

The rearrangement links TRBV4-3 to TRBJ2-1, with 8 positions matching TRBD2. The CDR3 loop spans 15 amino acids. CDR1 is LGHNA and CDR2 is YSLEER in the germline V gene. V lost 0 bases, J lost 4 bases, and 2 bases stayed unmatched. The CDR3 spells CASSQDPGGYNEQFF. The DNA for the CDR3 is TGCGCCAGCAGCCAAGATCCGGGAGGGTACAATGAGCAGTTCTTC.

This clonotype was seen a few times. The chain couples TRBV7-2 to TRBJ1-4, with TRBD1 matching over 10 bases. The CDR3 has 14 residues. V lost 7 bases and J lost 9; bases outside the gene matches: 8. Germline loops: CDR1 SGHTA, CDR2 FQGNSA. The CDR3 loop reads CASTIDRGHQKLFF. The CDR3 DNA reads TGTGCCAGCACAATCGACAGGGGGCATCAAAAACTGTTTTTT.

This sequence joins TRBV6-6 and TRBJ2-2, with 8 nucleotides matching TRBD1. The germline gives CDR1 MNHNY, CDR2 SVGAGI (reference sequence). The CDR3 spans 15 residues. With V trimmed by 2 bases and J by 7 bases, 6 bases remained unmatched. The CDR3 DNA is TGTGCCAGCAGTTACAACCAGGGGGCGGTCGGGGAGCTGTTTTTT. Residues: CASSYNQGAVGELFF.

The chain uses TRBV4-3 and TRBJ2-7; no clear D. Trimming cost V 0 bases and J 6 bases, with 9 bases left between them. Germline lookup yields CDR1 LGHNA and CDR2 YSLEER. The CDR3 extends over 13 amino acids. The CDR3 nucleotides are TGCGCCAGCAGCCAAGAGGCCGGAACCGAGCAGTACTTC. Translated: CASSQEAGTEQYF.

The chain couples TRBV20-1 to TRBJ2-3, with 7 nucleotides matching TRBD2. V dropped 0 bases and J dropped 0; count of bases not matched to a gene: 6. This CDR3 is built from 16 residues. CDR1 DFQATT and CDR2 SNEGSKA come from the germline V gene (reference sequence). The CDR3 is CSARDLRGESTDTQYF. Here the CDR3 DNA reads TGCAGTGCTAGAGATCTTCGGGGGGAAAGCACAGATACGCAGTATTTT.

This chain links TRBV4-1 with TRBJ2-5; maybe TRBD1 (8 bases). The J call is in doubt because the DNA end fits TRBJ2-7 better. The CDR3 covers 15 residues. Germline V gene sequence: CDR1 MGHRA, CDR2 YSYEKL. The CDR3 DNA is TGCGCCAGCAGCCAGACCGGGACAGGACTAGGCGAGCAGTACTTC. Residues: CASSQTGTGLGEQYF.

The chain recombines TRBV5-1 with TRBJ2-5, with TRBD2 matching over 9 bases. J was trimmed by 11 bases and V by 0 bases; bases with no gene match: 8. The CDR3 runs 14 residues. Germline V lookup: CDR1 SGHRS, CDR2 YFSETQ. The CDR3 DNA reads as TGCGCCAGCAGCTTGGAGTTTTCTAGCGGGGAGCAGTACTTC. Amino acid sequence: CASSLEFSSGEQYF.

This clonotype was seen more than once but under ten times. The V gene is TRBV7-2, the J gene TRBJ2-7; tentatively, D is TRBD1 (6 bases). CDR1 and CDR2 (germline): SGHTA, FQGNSA. The V end was cut by 1 base, the J end by 4 bases, with 14 bases between. The CDR3 length is 15 residues. CDR3 sequence reads: CASSLDRAQGYEQYF. The CDR3 DNA reads as TGTGCCAGCAGCTTAGACAGGGCCCAAGGTTACGAGCAGTACTTC.

The CDR3 here is CASSGQEGLVFNEQFF. The CDR3 coding sequence is TGCGCCAGCAGCGGGCAAGAAGGACTAGTATTCAATGAGCAGTTCTTC. The rearrangement joins TRBV5-1 to TRBJ2-1, with TRBD2 matching over 7 bases. V lost 4 bases to trimming and J lost 6 bases; unmatched junction nucleotides: 13. This CDR3 has 16 amino acids. The germline CDR1 and CDR2 sequences are SGHRS and YFSETQ.

This chain joins TRBV27 and TRBJ2-5; a weak D match, TRBD1 (8 bases). CDR3 length equals 15 residues. Trimming shortened V by 3 bases and J by 11 bases, and 22 bases separated the two germline ends. CDR1 MNHEY and CDR2 SMNVEV come from the germline V gene (reference sequence). The CDR3 spells CASSFYRGSGNEQYF. CDR3 DNA sequence: TGTGCCAGCAGTTTCTACAGGGGGAGCGGGAATGAGCAGTACTTC.

This chain links TRBV28 with TRBJ1-5, with TRBD1 matching 9 bases. The junction had 7 bases not matched to a gene; V was cut back by 6 bases and J by 4 bases. CDR3 size: 15 residues. Germline loops: CDR1 MDHEN, CDR2 SYDVKM. The CDR3 DNA reads TGTGCCAGCAGGCCCGGGACAGGGATGAATCAGCCCCAGCATTTT. It encodes CASRPGTGMNQPQHF.

The rearrangement uses TRBV25-1 and TRBJ2-2, with D hard to call. Trimming removed 0 bases from V and 7 bases from J, with 6 bases in between. The CDR3 consists of 13 residues. Germline lookup yields CDR1 MGHDK and CDR2 SYGVNS. CDR3 nucleotide sequence: TGTGCCAGCAGTGAATACGTTGTCGGGGAGCTGTTTTTT. Its protein is CASSEYVVGELFF.

The chain couples TRBV12-3 or TRBV12-4 to TRBJ2-1; perhaps TRBD1 as D (6 bases). This CDR3 region has 13 residues. V was trimmed by 4 bases and J by 8 bases, leaving 12 bases between them. CDR3 bases: TGTGCCAGCAGTTGGACAGAGGGGCATGAGCAGTTCTTC. Amino acid sequence: CASSWTEGHEQFF.

This clonotype was detected a few times. V gene TRBV5-1 combines with J gene TRBJ2-7; D assignment may be TRBD1 or TRBD2 (5 bases each). V was trimmed by 3 bases and J by 0 bases, leaving 10 bases between them. This CDR3 comprises 14 residues. CDR1 is SGHRS, CDR2 YFSETQ, per germline. Here the CDR3 reads CASSWDGASYEQYF. As DNA, the CDR3 is TGCGCCAGCAGCTGGGACGGGGCCTCCTACGAGCAGTACTTC.

This clonotype was observed a handful of times. The chain joins TRBV7-2 to TRBJ1-2; 8 bases align to TRBD1. Germline CDR1 reads SGHTA; CDR2 reads FQGNSA. The CDR3 length is 16 residues. J lost 5 bases, V lost 1 base, and 9 bases had no gene match. The CDR3 sequence: CASSLGPGQVSYGYTF. The CDR3 DNA is TGTGCCAGCAGCTTAGGGCCGGGACAGGTCTCATATGGCTACACCTTC.

V and J are TRBV20-1 and TRBJ1-2, with TRBD1 identical over 7 bases. Trimming at V came to 0 bases and at J to 4 bases, leaving 8 bases not matched to a gene. The CDR3 sequence is 15 residues long. Germline-derived CDR1 and CDR2 are DFQATT and SNEGSKA (reference sequence). For the CDR3, the DNA is TGCAGTGCTAGAGATCTCCCGACAGGGAGCTATGGCTACACCTTC. This gives the protein CSARDLPTGSYGYTF.

This chain links TRBV29-1 with TRBJ2-7; tentatively, D is TRBD1 or TRBD2 (5 bases each). V shed 7 bases and J shed 4 bases, with 20 bases lying between them. This CDR3 spans 14 amino acids. The germline CDR1 and CDR2 sequences are SQVTM and ANQGSEA. The DNA of the CDR3 is TGCAGCGCCGCAGAGGGGTTAAAAGGATACGAGCAGTACTTC. Encoded protein: CSAAEGLKGYEQYF.

This clonotype was recorded a few times. CDR3 residues: CASSPSTSALSREQFF. The CDR3 nucleotides read TGTGCCAGCAGTCCATCCACTAGCGCCCTGAGTCGGGAGCAGTTCTTC. The gene calls are TRBV27 and TRBJ2-1; 7 bases are a match to TRBD2. Losses at the gene ends were 5 bases for V and 10 bases for J; bases not matched to a gene: 17. The V gene's germline CDR1 is MNHEY and CDR2 SMNVEV (reference sequence). The CDR3 runs 16 residues.

The chain uses TRBV20-1 and TRBJ1-4; D uncertain. Germline V gives CDR1 DFQATT, CDR2 SNEGSKA (reference sequence). The CDR3 sequence is 15 residues long. V lost 3 bases, J lost 0 bases, and 11 bases lay in between. CDR3 nucleotide sequence: TGCAGTGCTAGTCCCACCGACGCAACTAATGAAAAACTGTTTTTT. Amino acid sequence: CSASPTDATNEKLFF.

This clonotype was detected only a few times. This chain links TRBV4-2 with TRBJ2-1; 9 nucleotides agree with TRBD2. V dropped 3 bases and J dropped 7; count of bases not matched to a gene: 7. CDR1 and CDR2 (germline): LGHNA, YNFKEQ. The CDR3 is 15 amino acids. The CDR3, as DNA: TGTGCCAGCAGCCATCCCGGGACTAGCAGAAATGAGCAGTTCTTC. Translated: CASSHPGTSRNEQFF.

The chain is built from TRBV29-1 and TRBJ2-2, with TRBD1 matching 9 bases. CDR3 length: 13 amino acids. Germline values: CDR1 SQVTM, CDR2 ANQGSEA. J gave up 6 bases and V 5 bases, and 4 bases lay outside the gene matches. As DNA, the CDR3 is TGCAGCGTTATACAGGGGGCGGCCGGGGAGCTGTTTTTT. Translated: CSVIQGAAGELFF.

The chain couples TRBV5-5 to TRBJ2-1; D remains ambiguous. CDR1 is SGHKS and CDR2 is YYEKEE in the germline V gene (reference sequence). The CDR3 is 14 residues long. V lost 0 bases and J lost 10, with 14 bases in between. The CDR3 DNA reads as TGTGCCAGCAGCTTGGACTGGAGCTCCTACGAGCAGTTCTTC. Amino acid sequence: CASSLDWSSYEQFF.

The rearrangement uses TRBV10-3 and TRBJ1-1; D not certain. This CDR3 is built from 11 residues. Germline CDR1 and CDR2: ENHRY and SYGVKD. Trimming pared 7 bases from V and 0 bases from J, leaving 3 bases between. The CDR3 is CAIKMNTEAFF. The CDR3 DNA reads as TGTGCCATCAAGATGAACACTGAAGCTTTCTTT.

The chain combines TRBV20-1 with TRBJ1-2; TRBD1 might be the D (6 bases). The CDR3 totals 14 residues. From germline, CDR1 is DFQATT and CDR2 SNEGSKA (reference sequence). The V end was cut by 1 base, the J end by 3 bases, with 12 bases between. The CDR3 sequence is CSARGIQGDYGYTF. The CDR3 DNA follows: TGCAGTGCTAGAGGAATACAGGGAGACTATGGCTACACCTTC.

The chain is built from TRBV21-1 and TRBJ2-7; TRBD2 reflects the table's D call only, with no check against the DNA. TRBV21-1 represents a pseudogene. The CDR3 covers 17 residues. The DNA of the CDR3 is TGTGCCAGCCGAAAACGGACTAGCGGGAGTGAGGCGTACGAGCAGTACTTC. This encodes CASRKRTSGSEAYEQYF.

This clonotype has more than one count but fewer than ten. This chain joins TRBV2 and TRBJ1-6; TRBD1 might be the D (6 bases). This CDR3 has 13 residues. CDR1 is SNHLY, CDR2 FYNNEI, per germline. V gave up 7 bases and J gave up 10 bases, with 14 bases separating them. DNA of the CDR3: TGTGCCAGCAACAGGGCAGAGGGGTCACCCCTCCACTTT. This sequence encodes CASNRAEGSPLHF. Based on the CDR3 plus reference TRBV2 and TRBJ1-6, the full variable domain is EPEVTQTPSHQVTQMGQEVILRCVPISNHLYFYWYRQILGQKVEFLVSFYNNEISEKSEIFDDQFSVERPDGSNFTLKIRSTKLEDSAMYFCASNRAEGSPLHFGNGTRLTVT.